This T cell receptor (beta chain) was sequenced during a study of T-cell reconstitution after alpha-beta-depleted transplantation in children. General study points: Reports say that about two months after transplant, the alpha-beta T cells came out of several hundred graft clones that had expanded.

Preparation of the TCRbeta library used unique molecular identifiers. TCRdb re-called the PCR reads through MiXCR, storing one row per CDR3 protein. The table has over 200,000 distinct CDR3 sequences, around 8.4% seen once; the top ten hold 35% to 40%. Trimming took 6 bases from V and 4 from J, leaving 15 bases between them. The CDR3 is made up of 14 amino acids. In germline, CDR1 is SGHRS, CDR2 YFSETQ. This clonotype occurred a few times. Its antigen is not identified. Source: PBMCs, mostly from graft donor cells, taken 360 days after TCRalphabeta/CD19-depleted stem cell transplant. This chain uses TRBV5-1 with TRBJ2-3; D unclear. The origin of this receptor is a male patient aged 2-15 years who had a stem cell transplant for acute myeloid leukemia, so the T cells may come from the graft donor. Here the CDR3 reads CASIPPGVPDTQYF. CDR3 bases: TGCGCCAGCATTCCCCCAGGAGTCCCAGATACGCAGTATTTT.